These 23 T cell receptor beta chains came from one sample sequenced in a study of blood T cell repertoires in COVID-19 (dated by TCRdb to about 2020). The library relied on the immunoSEQ multiplex PCR assay. TCRdb limited this immuneACCESS table to in-frame rearrangements with V and J called. A share of clones is missing; checked studies link under half to unresolved V genes, and the rest is unexplained. The sample table contains fewer than 300,000 clones; only one count was recorded for about 90% of them. About 2.1% of the sample goes to the ten largest clones. The sequenced sample was peripheral blood. These receptors all stem from a woman in her fifties or sixties with acute or convalescent COVID-19.

The V call is TRBV19, the J call TRBJ2-5, with D possibly being TRBD1 (5 bases). Germline lookup yields CDR1 LNHDA and CDR2 SQIVND (reference sequence). This CDR3 has 13 residues. V dropped 3 bases and J dropped 5 bases, with 10 bases sitting between them. This CDR3 reads CASSIPRGETQYF. The CDR3 coding sequence is TGTGCCAGTAGTATCCCTAGGGGTGAGACCCAGTACTTC. Filled out from reference TRBV19 and TRBJ2-5, the complete variable domain reads DGGITQSPKYLFRKEGQNVTLSCEQNLNHDAMYWYRQDPGQGLRLIYYSQIVNDFQKGDIAEGYSVSREKKESFPLTVTSAQKNPTAFYLCASSIPRGETQYFGPGTRLLVL.

V usage is TRBV5-4 and J usage is TRBJ2-7; 7 positions match TRBD1. Germline CDR1 reads SGHNT; CDR2 reads YYREEE (reference sequence). The V and J ends lost 3 bases and 2 bases, in that order; junction bases with no gene match: 11. The CDR3 runs to 16 residues. CDR3 coding DNA: TGTGCCAGCAGCTATAGACGGGACAGTATGACCTACGAGCAGTACTTC. As protein: CASSYRRDSMTYEQYF.

This sequence joins TRBV19 and TRBJ1-5; no clear D gene. In germline, CDR1 is LNHDA, CDR2 SQIVND (reference sequence). Trimming removed 6 bases at V and 3 bases at J, with 15 bases between. The CDR3 sequence is 15 residues long. CDR3 DNA sequence: TGTGCCAGTAGGGCGACGCGGGCAGCCAATCAGCCCCAGCATTTT. Translated, it gives CASRATRAANQPQHF.

V is TRBV3-1 (or the pseudogene TRBV3-2) and J is TRBJ2-2; 7 bases line up with TRBD2. J gave up 4 bases and V 4 bases, and 12 bases lay outside the gene matches. In germline, CDR1 is LGHDT, CDR2 YNNKEL (reference sequence). The CDR3 has 17 residues. The CDR3 bases are TGTGCCAGCAGCCTAAGACTAGCCCCGGATGGCACCGGGGAGCTGTTTTTT. Its protein is CASSLRLAPDGTGELFF.

The genes are TRBV7-9 and TRBJ2-1; maybe TRBD2 (5 bases). Germline V gene sequence: CDR1 SEHNR, CDR2 FQNEAQ (reference sequence). The CDR3 runs to 15 residues. V lost 3 bases and J 5 bases, leaving 14 bases between the germline ends. The CDR3 here is CASSFFGMSDNEQFF. In nucleotides, the CDR3 is TGTGCCAGCAGCTTTTTCGGGATGAGCGACAATGAGCAGTTCTTC.

This chain joins TRBV28 and TRBJ1-5; 7 bases line up with TRBD1. CDR1 and CDR2 from the germline V gene are MDHEN and SYDVKM. This CDR3 contains 13 residues. Trimming took 6 bases from V and 9 from J; bases not matched to a gene: 8. CDR3 nucleotide sequence: TGTGCCAGCAGGACAACAGGGGACGGGCCCCAGCATTTT. Protein sequence: CASRTTGDGPQHF.

The chain employs TRBV25-1 and TRBJ2-2; D is undetermined. There are 13 residues in the CDR3. V lost 3 bases, J lost 4 bases, and 6 bases lay in between. From germline, CDR1 is MGHDK and CDR2 SYGVNS. The CDR3 region has the DNA TGTGCCAGCAGTGACCCATTCACCGGGGAGCTGTTTTTT. Translated, it gives CASSDPFTGELFF.

This clone has just a few counts. The chain has TRBV7-3 and TRBJ2-1; 7 nucleotides agree with TRBD1. The CDR3 is 13 amino acids. CDR1 and CDR2 (germline): SGHTA, FQGTGA. Trimming removed 5 bases from V and 7 bases from J; junction bases left unmatched: 5. The CDR3 reads CASSLDRVNEQFF. The DNA of the CDR3 is TGTGCCAGCAGCCTCGACAGGGTGAATGAGCAGTTCTTC. Complete variable domain (other parts from reference TRBV7-3 and TRBJ2-1): GAGVSQTPSNKVTEKGKYVELRCDPISGHTALYWYRQSLGQGPEFLIYFQGTGAADDSGLPNDRFFAVRPEGSVSTLKIQRTERGDSAVYLCASSLDRVNEQFFGPGTRLTVL.

The chain is built from TRBV5-1 and TRBJ1-2; TRBD1 matches 7 bases. Germline V gene sequence: CDR1 SGHRS, CDR2 YFSETQ. The junction had 8 bases not matched to a gene; V was cut back by 3 bases and J by 3 bases. The CDR3 sequence is 15 residues long. The CDR3 spells CASSSAGTDYYGYTF. CDR3 nucleotides: TGCGCCAGCAGCTCCGCCGGGACAGACTACTATGGCTACACCTTC.

The rearrangement links TRBV25-1 to TRBJ2-7; D might be TRBD1 (7 bases). The germline gives CDR1 MGHDK, CDR2 SYGVNS. V was clipped by 11 bases and J by 5 bases, with 16 bases between them. The CDR3 has 12 residues. CDR3 nucleotide sequence: TGTGCCTCCTCAGGGGGGAGGCACGAGCAGTACTTC. It is translated as CASSGGRHEQYF.

The rearrangement links TRBV10-3 to TRBJ2-7; 9 bases align to TRBD2. The CDR3 length is 13 residues. Germline loops: CDR1 ENHRY, CDR2 SYGVKD. J was trimmed by 1 base and V by 8 bases; bases with no gene match: 3. The CDR3 DNA reads as TGTGCCATCTCCCTAGCGGGATCCTACGAGCAGTACTTC. It is translated as CAISLAGSYEQYF.

The chain is built from TRBV7-9 and TRBJ1-3, with D unclear. The CDR3 is 12 residues long. The germline V gene has CDR1 SEHNR and CDR2 FQNEAQ (reference sequence). Trimming cost V 1 base and J 5 bases, with 3 bases left between them. CDR3 amino acids: CASSLDRNTIYF. CDR3 bases: TGTGCCAGCAGCTTAGACAGAAACACCATATATTTT.

The rearrangement uses TRBV27 and TRBJ1-2; 9 bases are a match to TRBD1. Germline CDR1 and CDR2: MNHEY and SMNVEV (reference sequence). The CDR3 spans 16 residues. The junction had 12 bases not matched to a gene; V was cut back by 5 bases and J by 5 bases. This CDR3 reads CASSPPSGTGFYGYTF. The CDR3 DNA reads TGTGCCAGCAGTCCTCCCTCCGGGACAGGGTTTTATGGCTACACCTTC.

The CDR3 sequence: CASSHQLRGYGYTF. The CDR3 bases are TGCGCCAGCAGCCACCAGCTCAGAGGTTATGGCTACACCTTC. The rearrangement links TRBV4-3 to TRBJ1-2; D not resolved. Germline V gene data show CDR1 as LGHNA and CDR2 as YSLEER. This CDR3 contains 14 residues. Trimming removed 3 bases at V and 5 bases at J, with 13 bases between.

The rearrangement links TRBV5-6 to TRBJ2-7; possible D gene TRBD2, 6 bases. Germline V gives CDR1 SGHDT, CDR2 YYEEEE. Trimming took 2 bases from V and 2 from J, leaving 14 bases between them. This CDR3 is built from 15 residues. Written as DNA, the CDR3 is TGTGCCAGCAGCTTTTTGGGGGAGGTCCCCTACGAGCAGTACTTC. Its protein is CASSFLGEVPYEQYF.

V is TRBV5-5 and J is TRBJ2-2; 9 nucleotides align to TRBD2. The ends lost 6 bases at V and 5 bases at J; junction bases unmatched: 8. The CDR3 totals 15 residues. The V gene's germline CDR1 is SGHKS and CDR2 YYEKEE (reference sequence). CDR3 nucleotides: TGTGCCAGCACCATTAGCGGGAGTAGAACCGGGGAGCTGTTTTTT. Amino acid sequence: CASTISGSRTGELFF.

This sequence joins TRBV6-5 and TRBJ1-2, with a tentative D call TRBD1 (6 bases). Germline loops: CDR1 MNHEY, CDR2 SVGAGI. The V end was cut by 5 bases, the J end by 9 bases, with 10 bases between. This CDR3 region has 11 residues. The CDR3 DNA sequence: TGTGCCAGCAGTCCGACAGGAAGCTACACCTTC. This encodes CASSPTGSYTF.

V and J are TRBV30 and TRBJ1-5, with TRBD1 matching over 10 bases. V was clipped by 2 bases and J by 7 bases; unmatched bases: 5. The germline gives CDR1 GTSNPN, CDR2 SVGIG (reference sequence). CDR3 length: 14 residues. CDR3 in DNA: TGTGCCTGGAGTTCCGGGACAGGGGACCAGCCCCAGCATTTT. Translated: CAWSSGTGDQPQHF.

The table lists this clone with a count of one. The gene calls are TRBV21-1 and TRBJ2-3; TRBD2, the table's D call, lacks a check against the DNA. TRBV21-1 is a listed pseudogene. This CDR3 has 16 residues. CDR3 protein: CASSHYLAGEVYTQYF. CDR3 coding DNA: TGTGCCAGCAGCCACTACTTGGCGGGAGAGGTGTATACGCAGTATTTT.

This sequence joins TRBV5-5 and TRBJ2-5, with D unclear. The germline gives CDR1 SGHKS, CDR2 YYEKEE (reference sequence). This CDR3 region has 15 residues. V was pared by 0 bases and J by 4 bases, with 13 bases between. The CDR3 bases are TGTGCCAGCAGCTTGGCCCCCCCGGTCGGAGAGACCCAGTACTTC. As protein: CASSLAPPVGETQYF.

The rearrangement joins TRBV27 to TRBJ2-5; D is possibly TRBD1 (6 bases). The germline V gene encodes CDR1 MNHEY and CDR2 SMNVEV (reference sequence). The length of the CDR3 is 14 residues. V lost 3 bases, J lost 2 bases, and 10 bases lay in between. CDR3 nucleotides: TGTGCCAGCAGTTTCTGGGGGCTTCAAGAGACCCAGTACTTC. It codes for CASSFWGLQETQYF.

The V gene is TRBV19, the J gene TRBJ2-1; 7 nucleotides agree with TRBD1. Germline CDR1 LNHDA, CDR2 SQIVND (reference sequence). With 2 bases clipped from V and 5 bases from J, the junction kept 3 bases outside the gene matches. The CDR3 covers 14 residues. The CDR3 sequence: CASSIFRGNNEQFF. The CDR3 nucleotides are TGTGCCAGTAGTATATTCAGGGGGAACAATGAGCAGTTCTTC.

This clone turned up a few times. The chain is built from TRBV5-1 and TRBJ2-7, with 10 bases fitting TRBD2. The CDR3 contains 14 residues. V dropped 1 base and J dropped 2; count of bases not matched to a gene: 0. Germline-derived CDR1 and CDR2 are SGHRS and YFSETQ. CDR3 protein: CASSLSGRAYEQYF. The CDR3 region has the DNA TGCGCCAGCAGCTTGAGCGGGAGGGCCTACGAGCAGTACTTC.